These 20 T cell receptor beta chains came from one sample sequenced in a study of blood T cells in healthy people across ages. A second PCR of roughly 7 to 11 cycles used a sample-barcoded 5' primer and a J-beta primer mix. TCRdb itself ran the 5' RACE reads through MiXCR, one entry per CDR3 protein. This table holds 800,000 to 1,300,000 distinct CDR3 sequences, about 23% found once. This same sample was also taken into another study, of T cells of mothers and their children.

What was sequenced was blood. All receptors come from a girl between 2 and 10 years old in good health.

V is TRBV6-6 and J is TRBJ2-1, with a weak D call TRBD1 (6 bases). The V gene lost 6 bases and the J gene lost 4 bases, with 13 bases spanning the gap. This CDR3 has 14 amino acids. CDR1 and CDR2 (germline): MNHNY, SVGAGI (reference sequence). CDR3 DNA: TGTGCCAGCAGATACAGGGACGAGTACAATGAGCAGTTCTTC. Translated: CASRYRDEYNEQFF.

The chain is built from TRBV9 and TRBJ2-5, with TRBD1 as a possible D gene (5 bases). The assigned J gene may be wrong: the sequence end matches TRBJ2-7 better. The germline V gene encodes CDR1 SGDLS and CDR2 YYNGEE. This CDR3 is 14 amino acids long. CDR3 coding DNA: TGTGCCAGCAGCCCCCGCGGCAGGGCGTACGAGCAGTACTTC. It specifies CASSPRGRAYEQYF.

This clonotype showed up just a few times. The chain uses TRBV15 and TRBJ1-2, with a tentative D call TRBD1 (6 bases). Germline CDR1 and CDR2: LNHNV and YYDKDF (reference sequence). The CDR3 runs to 19 residues. The V gene lost 5 bases and the J gene lost 0 bases, with 25 bases spanning the gap. The CDR3: CATSSPGGLPWAPNYGYTF. DNA for the CDR3: TGTGCCACCAGCTCTCCTGGGGGCCTCCCCTGGGCCCCTAACTATGGCTACACCTTC.

The chain carries TRBV4-1 and TRBJ2-1; possibly TRBD1 for D (7 bases). The CDR3 length is 15 residues. Trimming took 0 bases from V and 9 from J, leaving 15 bases between them. Germline-derived CDR1 and CDR2 are MGHRA and YSYEKL. The CDR3 nucleotides read TGCGCCAGCAGCCAAGATAGGGCAGGGGGGCTTGAGCAGTTCTTC. Protein: CASSQDRAGGLEQFF.

This clonotype turned up a few times. The genes are TRBV11-2 and TRBJ2-1; the D gene could be TRBD1 or TRBD2 (5 bases each). There are 15 residues in the CDR3. Trimming removed 4 bases from V and 7 bases from J, with 17 bases in between. Germline V gene lookup returns CDR1 SGHAT and CDR2 FQNNGV. CDR3 amino acids: CASSSPGPRPNEQFF. In DNA form, the CDR3 reads TGTGCCAGCAGCTCCCCGGGACCCCGCCCAAATGAGCAGTTCTTC.

This chain connects TRBV20-1 to TRBJ2-1; TRBD2 is a possible D gene (6 bases). Germline V CDR1 and CDR2: DFQATT, SNEGSKA (reference sequence). The CDR3 length is 16 residues. V lost 5 bases and J lost 6, with 23 bases in between. The CDR3 region is CSALSLTEGRGNEQFF. DNA for the CDR3: TGCAGTGCTCTCTCCTTGACGGAGGGCCGGGGCAATGAGCAGTTCTTC.

This clonotype was counted only a few times. The chain joins TRBV29-1 to TRBJ2-5; possible D gene TRBD1, 5 bases. The germline V and J ends were trimmed by 8 bases and 7 bases, with 14 bases remaining between them. CDR1 and CDR2 (germline): SQVTM, ANQGSEA. The CDR3 runs 11 residues. The CDR3 spells CSHPEGVTQYF. CDR3 coding DNA: TGCAGCCACCCAGAAGGGGTGACCCAGTACTTC.

This sequence joins TRBV12-3 or TRBV12-4 and TRBJ2-7; 12 bases are a match to TRBD2. The CDR3 is 14 amino acids. Trimming removed 5 bases from V and 7 bases from J; junction bases left unmatched: 6. The chain's CDR3 is CASSRGLAGREQYF. For the CDR3, the DNA is TGTGCCAGCAGTCGGGGACTAGCGGGTCGAGAGCAGTACTTC.

The chain carries TRBV5-6 and TRBJ1-5, with D maybe TRBD1 (5 bases). The length of the CDR3 is 14 residues. Trimming cost V 5 bases and J 1 base, with 10 bases left between them. Germline assignment: CDR1 SGHDT and CDR2 YYEEEE. CDR3: CASRLWGSNQPQHF. The CDR3 nucleotides are TGTGCCAGCAGGTTATGGGGGAGCAATCAGCCCCAGCATTTT.

This clonotype was counted only a few times. J is TRBJ2-1 and V is TRBV9; D is perhaps TRBD1 (5 bases). The J call may be wrong; the DNA end is better matched by TRBJ2-5. Germline assignment: CDR1 SGDLS and CDR2 YYNGEE. The CDR3 runs 15 residues. The CDR3 sequence: CASSPQARSQETQYF. CDR3 coding DNA: TGTGCCAGCAGCCCACAGGCTAGAAGCCAAGAGACCCAGTACTTC.

This clonotype was observed at least ten times. The V and J genes are TRBV27 and TRBJ2-7; no firm D call. The CDR3 totals 13 residues. Germline CDR1 is MNHEY and CDR2 is SMNVEV (reference sequence). V was trimmed by 6 bases and J by 2 bases, leaving 11 bases between them. CDR3 in amino acids: CASSLRVPYEQYF. As DNA, the CDR3 is TGTGCCAGCAGCTTAAGAGTGCCCTACGAGCAGTACTTC.

The V and J genes are TRBV14 and TRBJ2-1, with 8 bases fitting TRBD2. There are 18 residues in the CDR3. The germline V gene has CDR1 SGHDN and CDR2 FVKESK. V shed 3 bases, J shed 9 bases, and the junction held 19 bases outside the gene matches. This CDR3 reads CASSQGARGLAPWGEQFF. Here the CDR3 DNA reads TGTGCCAGCAGCCAGGGGGCTAGAGGACTAGCCCCCTGGGGTGAGCAGTTCTTC.

This chain links TRBV6-5 with TRBJ2-3, with D perhaps TRBD2 (5 bases). Between the trimmed V and J ends, which lost 4 bases and 11 bases, there was a span of 16 bases. In germline, CDR1 is MNHEY, CDR2 SVGAGI. This CDR3 has 13 residues. CDR3 loop: CASSSGNGVEQYF. The CDR3 DNA sequence: TGTGCCAGCAGTTCCGGGAACGGGGTGGAGCAGTATTTT.

The CDR3 loop is CASSLVQETGQEQQFF. CDR3 nucleotide sequence: TGTGCCAGCAGCTTAGTTCAGGAGACAGGCCAGGAACAGCAGTTCTTC. The chain is built from TRBV7-9 and TRBJ2-5; D possibly corresponds to TRBD1 (6 bases). The assigned J gene may be wrong: the sequence end matches TRBJ2-1 better. Germline V CDR1 and CDR2: SEHNR, FQNEAQ (reference sequence). This CDR3 has 16 amino acids.

The chain employs TRBV7-2 and TRBJ2-4; no clear D. Trimming removed 2 bases from V and 2 bases from J, with 7 bases in between. CDR3 size: 14 residues. Germline V gene sequence: CDR1 SGHTA, CDR2 FQGNSA. CDR3 nucleotides: TGTGCCAGCAGCTTACACATAACCAAAAACATTCAGTACTTC. Protein: CASSLHITKNIQYF.

About this clonotype: The final CDR3 position lacks the conserved phenylalanine or tryptophan, pointing to a likely read error. V is TRBV10-3 and J is TRBJ1-1; 8 bases agree with TRBD1. The CDR3 contains 15 residues. V lost 4 bases and J lost 0; bases outside the gene matches: 4. CDR1 ENHRY and CDR2 SYGVKD come from the germline V gene. The CDR3 DNA follows: TGTGCCATCAGTGGGGGGACAGGAATGAACACTGAAGCTTTCCTT. It translates to CAISGGTGMNTEAFL.

This clonotype was detected a few times. This chain links TRBV12-3 or TRBV12-4 with TRBJ1-1; D may be TRBD1 (5 bases). V dropped 3 bases and J dropped 5 bases, with 31 bases sitting between them. The CDR3 has 20 amino acids. As DNA, the CDR3 is TGTGCCAGCAGTTTTAATGCAGATATACTCAGGGCTGAGACGGGGACTGAAGCTTTCTTT. It yields the protein CASSFNADILRAETGTEAFF.

This clonotype has just a few counts. The chain is built from TRBV4-1 and TRBJ2-7; 7 bases fit TRBD1. Germline trimming cut 1 base from V and 4 bases from J; bases unmatched to any gene: 7. This CDR3 comprises 15 residues. CDR1 and CDR2 (germline): MGHRA, YSYEKL. For the CDR3, the DNA is TGCGCCAGCAGCCAAGTTACAGGGGCATCTTACGAGCAGTACTTC. Its translation is CASSQVTGASYEQYF.

About this clonotype: One end of the junction varies from germline; a read error may be responsible. J is TRBJ2-1 and V is TRBV7-8; D is unresolved. Germline V gene lookup returns CDR1 SGHVS and CDR2 FQNEAQ. The CDR3 runs to 13 residues. This CDR3 is CAGSPRTALEQFF. DNA for the CDR3: TGTGCCGGCAGCCCCAGGACCGCCTTGGAGCAGTTCTTC. Variable domain in full (rest from reference TRBV7-8 and TRBJ2-1): GAGVSQSPRYKVAKRGQDVALRCDPISGHVSLFWYQQALGQGPEFLTYFQNEAQLDKSGLPSDRFFAERPEGSVSTLKIQRTQQEDSAVYLCAGSPRTALEQFFGPGTRLTVL.

This clonotype was recorded a few times. The rearrangement joins TRBV15 to TRBJ2-3; 7 bases align to TRBD2. The CDR3 extends over 14 amino acids. Germline V gene sequence: CDR1 LNHNV, CDR2 YYDKDF (reference sequence). V was pared by 1 base and J by 5 bases, with 3 bases of the junction left unmatched. The CDR3 DNA sequence: TGTGCCACCAGCAGAGGACTAGCTGGAGATACGCAGTATTTT. It translates to CATSRGLAGDTQYF. Full variable domain (remainder filled in from reference TRBV15 and TRBJ2-3): DAMVIQNPRYQVTQFGKPVTLSCSQTLNHNVMYWYQQKSSQAPKLLFHYYDKDFNNEADTPDNFQSRRPNTSFCFLDIRSPGLGDTAMYLCATSRGLAGDTQYFGPGTRLTVL.